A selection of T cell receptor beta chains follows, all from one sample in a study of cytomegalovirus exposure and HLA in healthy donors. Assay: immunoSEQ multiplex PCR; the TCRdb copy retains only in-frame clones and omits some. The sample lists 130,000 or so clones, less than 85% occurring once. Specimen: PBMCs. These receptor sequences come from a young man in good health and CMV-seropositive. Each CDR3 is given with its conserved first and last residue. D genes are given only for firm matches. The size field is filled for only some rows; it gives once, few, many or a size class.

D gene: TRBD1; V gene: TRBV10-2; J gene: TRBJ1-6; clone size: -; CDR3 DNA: TGCGCCAGCTCCCCCGGGGGACAGGGCCGTCCTTCCTATAATTCACCCCTCCACTTT; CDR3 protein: CASSPGGQGRPSYNSPLHF
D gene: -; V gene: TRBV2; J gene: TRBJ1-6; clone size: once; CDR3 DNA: TGTGCCAGCAGTGCTCGGGTGGATTCACCCCTCCACTTT; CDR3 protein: CASSARVDSPLHF
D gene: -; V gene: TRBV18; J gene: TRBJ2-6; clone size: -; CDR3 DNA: TGTGCCAGCTCACCATCGGGAAGCTCTGGGGCCAACGTCCTGACTTTC; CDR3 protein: CASSPSGSSGANVLTF
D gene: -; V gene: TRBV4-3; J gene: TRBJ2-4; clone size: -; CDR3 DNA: TGCGCCAGCAGCCAAGATTTGGGACTTGTGTACATTCAGTACTTC; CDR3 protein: CASSQDLGLVYIQYF
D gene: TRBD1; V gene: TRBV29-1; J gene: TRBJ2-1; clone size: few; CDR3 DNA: TGCAGCGTTTCCAGGGACAGGGATGACAATGAGCAGTTCTTC; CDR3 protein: CSVSRDRDDNEQFF
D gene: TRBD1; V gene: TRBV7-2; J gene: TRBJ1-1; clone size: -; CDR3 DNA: TGTGCCAGCAGCTTCCAGGACAGGGGCACTGAAGCTTTCTTT; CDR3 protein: CASSFQDRGTEAFF
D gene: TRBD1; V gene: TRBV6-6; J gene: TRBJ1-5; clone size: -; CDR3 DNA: TGTGCCAGCAGTCGTTGGACAGGCGAAACCAATCAGCCCCAGCATTTT; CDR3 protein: CASSRWTGETNQPQHF
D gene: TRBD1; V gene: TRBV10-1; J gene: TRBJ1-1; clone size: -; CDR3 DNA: TGCGCCAGCAGTGGACAGGGGGGGAACACTGAAGCTTTCTTT; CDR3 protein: CASSGQGGNTEAFF
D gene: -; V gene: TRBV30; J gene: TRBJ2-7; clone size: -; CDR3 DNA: TGTGCCTGGAGTGCAAACTACGAGCAGTACTTC; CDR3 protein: CAWSANYEQYF
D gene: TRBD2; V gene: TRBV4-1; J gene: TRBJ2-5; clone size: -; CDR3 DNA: TGCGCCAGCAGCCAAGTGGAGGACTCCTTGGAGCGGGGGGGGGAGACCCAGTACTTC; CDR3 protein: CASSQVEDSLERGGETQYF
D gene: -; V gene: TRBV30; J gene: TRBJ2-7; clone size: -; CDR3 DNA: TGTGCCTGGACTTACAGCTTCTACGGTCAGTACTTC; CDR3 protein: CAWTYSFYGQYF
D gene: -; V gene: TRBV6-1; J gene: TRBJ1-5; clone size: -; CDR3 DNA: TGTGCCAGCAGTGAACAGGGGCACAATCAGCCCCAGCATTTT; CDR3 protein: CASSEQGHNQPQHF
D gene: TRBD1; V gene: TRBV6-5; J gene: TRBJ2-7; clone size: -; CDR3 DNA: TGTGCCAGCAGTAGGGACAGGGAATACGAGCAGTACTTC; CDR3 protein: CASSRDREYEQYF
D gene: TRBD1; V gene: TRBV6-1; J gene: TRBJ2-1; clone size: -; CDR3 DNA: TGTGCCAGCGGTAAGGGGGCCGTTCAGTATGAGCAGTTCTTC; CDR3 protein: CASGKGAVQYEQFF
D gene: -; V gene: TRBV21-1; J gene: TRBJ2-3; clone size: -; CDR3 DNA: TGTGCCAGCAGGACAGGCCTGATCACAGATACGCAGTATTTT; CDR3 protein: CASRTGLITDTQYF
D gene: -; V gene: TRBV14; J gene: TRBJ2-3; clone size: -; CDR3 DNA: TGTGCCAGCAGCAGGGGAGATACGCAGTATTTT; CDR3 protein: CASSRGDTQYF
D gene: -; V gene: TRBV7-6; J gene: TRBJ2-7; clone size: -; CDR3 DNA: TGTGCCAGCAGCTTAGGGACAGCCCAAAGGAGCTACGAGCAGTACTTC; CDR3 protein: CASSLGTAQRSYEQYF
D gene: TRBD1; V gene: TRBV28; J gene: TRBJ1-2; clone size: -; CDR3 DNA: TGTGCCAGCAGTTTCCCCCCTCCGGACAGGGCCCCTGGCTACACCTTC; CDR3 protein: CASSFPPPDRAPGYTF
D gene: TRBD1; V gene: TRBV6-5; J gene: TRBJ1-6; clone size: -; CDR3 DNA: TGTGCCAGCAGCTTAACAGGGGGCTGGGGGTCACCCCTCCACTTT; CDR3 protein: CASSLTGGWGSPLHF
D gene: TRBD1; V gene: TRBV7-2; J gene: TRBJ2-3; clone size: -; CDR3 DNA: TGTGCCAGCAGCCTGGACAGGGGTATCGGAGATACGCAGTATTTT; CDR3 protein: CASSLDRGIGDTQYF
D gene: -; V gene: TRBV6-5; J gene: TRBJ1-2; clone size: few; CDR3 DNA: TGTGCCAGCAGTACCGGGACAACTAACTATGGCTACACCTTC; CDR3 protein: CASSTGTTNYGYTF
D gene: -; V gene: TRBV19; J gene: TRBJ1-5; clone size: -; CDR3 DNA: TGTGCCAGCCGGGGAGGACGCAATCAGCCCCAGCATTTT; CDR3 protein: CASRGGRNQPQHF
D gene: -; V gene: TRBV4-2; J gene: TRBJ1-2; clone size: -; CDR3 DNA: TGTGCCAGCAGCCAAAGGGAGGGTGGGGGCGCAAGGTATGGCTACACCTTC; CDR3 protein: CASSQREGGGARYGYTF
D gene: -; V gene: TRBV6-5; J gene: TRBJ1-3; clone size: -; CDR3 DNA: TGTGCCAGCAGTCGGGGACTGACCTCTGGAAACACCATATATTTT; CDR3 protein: CASSRGLTSGNTIYF
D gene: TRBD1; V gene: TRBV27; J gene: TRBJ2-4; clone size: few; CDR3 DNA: TGTGCCAGCAGTTACTCACAGGGGGCTGGAAACATTCAGTACTTC; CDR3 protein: CASSYSQGAGNIQYF
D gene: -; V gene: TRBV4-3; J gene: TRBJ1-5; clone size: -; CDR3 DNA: TGCGCCAGCAGCCCCAACAGGGACGATCAGCCCCAGCATTTT; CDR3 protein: CASSPNRDDQPQHF
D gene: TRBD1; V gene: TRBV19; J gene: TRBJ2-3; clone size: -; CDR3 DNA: TGTGCCAGTAGTATGAGACAGGGGAGCACAGATACGCAGTATTTT; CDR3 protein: CASSMRQGSTDTQYF
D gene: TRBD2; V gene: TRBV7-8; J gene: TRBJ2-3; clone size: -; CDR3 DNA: TGTGCCAGCAGCCCGGGACTAGCGGGAGCGGGAACAGATACGCAGTATTTT; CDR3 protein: CASSPGLAGAGTDTQYF
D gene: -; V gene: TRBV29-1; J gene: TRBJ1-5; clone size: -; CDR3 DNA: TGCAGCGTCCTGACCAGGGCGGATAGCAATCAGCCCCAGCATTTT; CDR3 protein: CSVLTRADSNQPQHF
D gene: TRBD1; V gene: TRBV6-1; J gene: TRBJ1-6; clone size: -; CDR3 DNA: TGTGCCAGCAGGGACGGGACAGGGTATAATTCACCCCTCCACTTT; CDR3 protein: CASRDGTGYNSPLHF
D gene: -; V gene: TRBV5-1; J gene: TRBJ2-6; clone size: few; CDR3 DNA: TGCGCCAGCAGCTTGGGAGCGTCAGTGTCGGCCAACGTCCTGACTTTC; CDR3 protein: CASSLGASVSANVLTF
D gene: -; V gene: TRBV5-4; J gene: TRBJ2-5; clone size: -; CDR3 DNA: TGTGCCAGCGGATTCCGGGGAGAAGAGACCCAGTACTTC; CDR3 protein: CASGFRGEETQYF
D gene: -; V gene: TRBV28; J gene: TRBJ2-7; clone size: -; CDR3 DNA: TGTGCCAGCAGTTATGCGAGAGAGGAGTCCTACGAGCAGTACTTC; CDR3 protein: CASSYAREESYEQYF
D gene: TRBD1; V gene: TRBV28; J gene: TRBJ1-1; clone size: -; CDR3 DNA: TGTGCCAGCAGTTTATTCGGACCGGGACAGACAGTGAACACTGAAGCTTTCTTT; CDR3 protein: CASSLFGPGQTVNTEAFF
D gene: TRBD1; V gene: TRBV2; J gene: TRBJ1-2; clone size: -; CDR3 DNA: TGTGCCAGCACCGGACAGGGGGCGACCGGCTACACCTTC; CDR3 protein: CASTGQGATGYTF
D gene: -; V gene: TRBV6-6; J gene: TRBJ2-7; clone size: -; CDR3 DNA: TGTGCCAGCAGTTACGAGGTACACTCCTACGAGCAGTACTTC; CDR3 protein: CASSYEVHSYEQYF